A selection of T cell receptor beta chains follows, all from one sample in a study of beta chain features in type 1 diabetes. The data were produced by immunoSEQ multiplex PCR, yet TCRdb's version contains in-frame clones alone and is incomplete. This sample carries about 340,000 clones, 9.3% of them seen once, and the ten largest clones take around 1%. The sample taken for sequencing was central memory CD4+ T cells from blood. These receptors all come from a man aged 25-45 years with type 1 diabetes. CDR3s include the opening cysteine and the closing phenylalanine or tryptophan. Fields, in order: J gene, clone size, V gene, CDR3 protein. Clone size is stated in some rows and not others, as once, few, many or a class when expanded.

j_call: TRBJ2-2
clone_size: few
v_call: TRBV10-3
cdr3_aa: CAISEPNTGELFF

j_call: TRBJ2-5
clone_size: .
v_call: TRBV5-1
cdr3_aa: CASSLAGLLPEETQYF

j_call: TRBJ1-2
clone_size: .
v_call: TRBV7-9
cdr3_aa: CASSSGTGGPLYGYTF

j_call: TRBJ2-7
clone_size: few
v_call: TRBV7-2
cdr3_aa: CASSLGSNTYEQYF

j_call: TRBJ2-1
clone_size: .
v_call: TRBV18
cdr3_aa: CASSPWGLNEQFF

j_call: TRBJ2-3
clone_size: few
v_call: TRBV5-1
cdr3_aa: CASRSRTGGTDTQYF

j_call: TRBJ1-5
clone_size: .
v_call: TRBV19
cdr3_aa: CASSIGLDQPQHF

j_call: TRBJ2-5
clone_size: .
v_call: TRBV5-1
cdr3_aa: CASSLAGDETQYF

j_call: TRBJ2-3
clone_size: .
v_call: TRBV4-3
cdr3_aa: CASSQRLTRGASGASTDTQYF

j_call: TRBJ2-1
clone_size: .
v_call: TRBV29-1
cdr3_aa: CSVVTADGFGEQFF

j_call: TRBJ1-4
clone_size: few
v_call: TRBV10-3
cdr3_aa: CASSSPGLRGEKLFF

j_call: TRBJ2-5
clone_size: .
v_call: TRBV7-6
cdr3_aa: CASSLGTSGGPQETQYF

j_call: TRBJ1-1
clone_size: .
v_call: TRBV10-3
cdr3_aa: CAISTGDTEAFF

j_call: TRBJ1-2
clone_size: .
v_call: TRBV18
cdr3_aa: CASSPGPTGNYGYTF

j_call: TRBJ2-3
clone_size: .
v_call: TRBV2
cdr3_aa: CASKGQGRTDTQYF

j_call: TRBJ2-3
clone_size: few
v_call: TRBV5-6
cdr3_aa: CASSQRQGTDTQYF

j_call: TRBJ1-4
clone_size: few
v_call: TRBV28
cdr3_aa: CASSSPAGALGKLFF

j_call: TRBJ1-1
clone_size: many
v_call: TRBV5-1
cdr3_aa: CASSLEQGRTEAFF

j_call: TRBJ1-3
clone_size: few
v_call: TRBV7-2
cdr3_aa: CASARREGNTIYF

j_call: TRBJ2-2
clone_size: many
v_call: TRBV11-2
cdr3_aa: CASSEWTGNTGELFF

j_call: TRBJ2-2
clone_size: few
v_call: TRBV6-5
cdr3_aa: CASREDLTGELFF

j_call: TRBJ2-7
clone_size: few
v_call: TRBV5-1
cdr3_aa: CASSTLNSYEQYF

j_call: TRBJ2-5
clone_size: .
v_call: TRBV11-2
cdr3_aa: CASSLVGGAMETQYF

j_call: TRBJ2-2
clone_size: few
v_call: TRBV6-1
cdr3_aa: CASSKVQYTGELFF

j_call: TRBJ2-7
clone_size: few
v_call: TRBV18
cdr3_aa: CASSPFAGTYEQYF